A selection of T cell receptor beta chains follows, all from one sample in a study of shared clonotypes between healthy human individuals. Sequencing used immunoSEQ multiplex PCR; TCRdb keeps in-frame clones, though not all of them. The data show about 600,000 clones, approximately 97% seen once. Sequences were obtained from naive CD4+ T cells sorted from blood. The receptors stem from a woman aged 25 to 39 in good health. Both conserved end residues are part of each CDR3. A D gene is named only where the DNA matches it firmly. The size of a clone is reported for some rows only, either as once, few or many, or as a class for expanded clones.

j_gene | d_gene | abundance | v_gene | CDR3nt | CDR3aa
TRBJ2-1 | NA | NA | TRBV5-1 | TGCGCCAGCAGCTTGGTTGGGGGAGTCTACAATGAGCAGTTCTTC | CASSLVGGVYNEQFF
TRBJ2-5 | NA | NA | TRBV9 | TGTGCCAGCAGCGTAGTTGGGGGCCAAGAGACCCAGTACTTC | CASSVVGGQETQYF
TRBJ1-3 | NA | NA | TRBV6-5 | TGTGCCAGCAGAACTGGCTCTGGAAACACCATATATTTT | CASRTGSGNTIYF
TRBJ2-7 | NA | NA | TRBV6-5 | TGTGCCAGCAGTTACGGCGGGGGCCGGTTCGAGCAGTACTTC | CASSYGGGRFEQYF
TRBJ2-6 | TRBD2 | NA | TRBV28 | TGTGCCAGCAGAGATCGGACTAGCGGGAGTTCTGGGGCCAACGTCCTGACTTTC | CASRDRTSGSSGANVLTF
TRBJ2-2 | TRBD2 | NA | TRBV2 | TGTGCCAGCAATCTACTAGCGGGAGGGACCGGGGAGCTGTTTTTT | CASNLLAGGTGELFF
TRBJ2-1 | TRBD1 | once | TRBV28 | TGTGCCAGCACTACAAACAAAGGACAGGTATACAATGAGCAGTTCTTC | CASTTNKGQVYNEQFF
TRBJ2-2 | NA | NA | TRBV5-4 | TGTGCCAGCAGCTTGGATGGCAACGGGGAGCTGTTTTTT | CASSLDGNGELFF
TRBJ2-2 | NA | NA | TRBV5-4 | TGTGCCAGCAGGCCCCAAGGGAAGTTCACCGGGGAGCTGTTTTTT | CASRPQGKFTGELFF
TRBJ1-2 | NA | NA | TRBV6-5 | TGTGCCAGCAGTTACTCGCATTCGACGGGCCTTGGCTACACCTTC | CASSYSHSTGLGYTF
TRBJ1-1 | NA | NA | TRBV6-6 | TGTGCCAGCAGTTACCGCGGACAATCGAACACTGAAGCTTTCTTT | CASSYRGQSNTEAFF